This TCR beta chain was identified during a study of early T cells in non-severe SARS-CoV-2 infection. General study points: In VDJdb matching, anti-spike CD8 responses were favored while private and CD4 specificities went missing.

This clonotype showed up many times. Antigen: not known. Separate cDNA molecules each had unique molecular identifiers attached to them. TCRdb recomputed calls from the 5' RACE reads with MiXCR, one row per CDR3 protein. The data hold 63,000 or so distinct CDR3 sequences, with approximately 12% observed a single time. The CDR3 consists of 15 residues. V was clipped by 5 bases and J by 6 bases; unmatched bases: 7. The germline V gene has CDR1 SGHTA and CDR2 FQGNSA. The chain links TRBV7-2 to TRBJ2-1; 10 nucleotides align to TRBD2. The source of this sequence is an adult who was a healthcare worker with PCR-confirmed SARS-CoV-2 infection or an uninfected control (not recorded which). The sequenced sample was whole blood. The CDR3 DNA reads as TGTGCCAGCAGCCCCACTAGCGGGAAATTCAATGAGCAGTTCTTC. Its protein product is CASSPTSGKFNEQFF.